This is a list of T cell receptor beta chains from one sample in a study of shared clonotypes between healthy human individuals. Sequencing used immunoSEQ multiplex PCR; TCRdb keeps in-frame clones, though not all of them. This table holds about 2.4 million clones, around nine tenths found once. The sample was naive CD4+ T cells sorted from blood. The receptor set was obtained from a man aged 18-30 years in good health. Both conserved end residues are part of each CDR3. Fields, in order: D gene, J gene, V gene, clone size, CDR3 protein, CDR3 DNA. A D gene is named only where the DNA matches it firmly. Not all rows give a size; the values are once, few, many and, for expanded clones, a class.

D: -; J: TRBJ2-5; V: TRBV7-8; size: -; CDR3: CASSLGSQETQYF; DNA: TGTGCCAGCAGCTTAGGCTCTCAAGAGACCCAGTACTTC
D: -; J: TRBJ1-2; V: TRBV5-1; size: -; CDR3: CASSLGPAVGYGYTF; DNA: TGCGCCAGCAGCTTGGGCCCCGCCGTAGGGTATGGCTACACCTTC
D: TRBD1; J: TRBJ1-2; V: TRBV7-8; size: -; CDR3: CASSFQRDRSGYGYTF; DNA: TGTGCCAGCAGCTTCCAACGGGACAGATCTGGCTATGGCTACACCTTC
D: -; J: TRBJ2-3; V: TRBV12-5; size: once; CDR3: CASGHGTDSTDTQYF; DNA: TGTGCTAGTGGTCATGGGACGGATTCGACAGATACGCAGTATTTT
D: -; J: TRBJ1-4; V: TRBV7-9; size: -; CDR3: CASSLEVLGQKLFF; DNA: TGTGCCAGCAGCTTAGAGGTGCTGGGCCAAAAACTGTTTTTT
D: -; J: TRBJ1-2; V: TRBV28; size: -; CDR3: CASSLPNYGYTF; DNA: TGTGCCAGCAGTCTTCCGAACTATGGCTACACCTTC
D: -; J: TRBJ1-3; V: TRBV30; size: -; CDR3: CAWRDRVSGNTIYF; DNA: TGTGCCTGGAGGGACAGAGTTTCAGGAAACACCATATATTTT
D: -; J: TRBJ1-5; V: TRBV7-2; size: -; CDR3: CASSLATVGNQPQHF; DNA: TGTGCCAGCAGCTTAGCGACGGTAGGCAATCAGCCCCAGCATTTT
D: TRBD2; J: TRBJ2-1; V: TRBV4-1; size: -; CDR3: CASTSGVQSYNEQFF; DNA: TGCGCCAGTACTAGCGGGGTCCAATCCTACAATGAGCAGTTCTTC
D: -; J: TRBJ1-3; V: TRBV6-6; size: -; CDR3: CASGEWTNSGNTIYF; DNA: TGTGCCAGCGGGGAATGGACGAACTCTGGAAACACCATATATTTT
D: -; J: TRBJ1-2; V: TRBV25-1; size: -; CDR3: CASSEPAEYGYTF; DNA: TGTGCCAGCAGTGAACCGGCTGAGTATGGCTACACCTTC
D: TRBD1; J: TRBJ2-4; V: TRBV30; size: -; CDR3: CAWGGTVKNIQYF; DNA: TGTGCCTGGGGTGGGACAGTCAAAAACATTCAGTACTTC
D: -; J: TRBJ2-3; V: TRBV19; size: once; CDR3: CASSLSASTDTQYF; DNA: TGTGCCAGTAGCCTTAGCGCCAGCACAGATACGCAGTATTTT
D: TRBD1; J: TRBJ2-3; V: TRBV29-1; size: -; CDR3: CSAGQGATDTQYF; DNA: TGCAGCGCAGGACAGGGGGCCACAGATACGCAGTATTTT
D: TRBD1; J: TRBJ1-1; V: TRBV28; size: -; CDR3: CASRTLGQVPMNTEAFF; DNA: TGTGCCAGCAGGACATTAGGACAGGTACCAATGAACACTGAAGCTTTCTTT
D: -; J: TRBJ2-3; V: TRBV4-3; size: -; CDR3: CASSQDPPVAAKRLDTQYF; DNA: TGCGCCAGCAGCCAAGACCCACCGGTCGCTGCTAAGCGGTTGGATACGCAGTATTTT
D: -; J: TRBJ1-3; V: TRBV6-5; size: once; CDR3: CASSGRDSGNTIYF; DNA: TGTGCCAGCAGTGGCAGGGACTCTGGAAACACCATATATTTT
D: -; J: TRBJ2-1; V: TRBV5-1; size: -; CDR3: CASSLSLGGFNEQFF; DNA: TGCGCCAGCAGCTTGTCTCTTGGGGGGTTTAATGAGCAGTTCTTC
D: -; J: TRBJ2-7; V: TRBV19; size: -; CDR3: CASSTPRRQGGYEQYF; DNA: TGTGCCAGTAGTACCCCCCGGAGACAGGGAGGATACGAGCAGTACTTC
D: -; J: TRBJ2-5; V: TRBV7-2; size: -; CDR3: CASSPGGQETQYF; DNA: TGTGCCAGCTCGCCAGGTGGGCAAGAGACCCAGTACTTC
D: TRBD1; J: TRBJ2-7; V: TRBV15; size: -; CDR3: CATSRGRQGSLYEQYF; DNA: TGTGCCACCAGCAGAGGTAGACAGGGGTCCCTATACGAGCAGTACTTC
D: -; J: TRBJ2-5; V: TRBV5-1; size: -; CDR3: CASRRRDQETQYF; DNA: TGCGCCAGCAGGAGAAGGGACCAAGAGACCCAGTACTTC
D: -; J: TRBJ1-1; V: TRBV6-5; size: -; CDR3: CASSYSQGRLAFF; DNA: TGTGCCAGCAGTTACTCCCAGGGGCGGTTAGCTTTCTTT
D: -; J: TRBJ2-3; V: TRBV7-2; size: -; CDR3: CASSPRGGSTDTQYF; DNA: TGTGCCAGCAGCCCTAGAGGGGGGAGCACAGATACGCAGTATTTT
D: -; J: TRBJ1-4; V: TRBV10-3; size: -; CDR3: CAISAGRDEKLFF; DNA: TGTGCCATCAGTGCGGGTCGGGATGAAAAACTGTTTTTT
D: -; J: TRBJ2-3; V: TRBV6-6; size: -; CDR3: CASSEAAGTQYF; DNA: TGTGCCAGCAGCGAGGCTGCCGGTACGCAGTATTTT
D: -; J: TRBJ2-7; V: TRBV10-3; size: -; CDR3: CAISESGRTSYEQYF; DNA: TGTGCCATCAGTGAGTCAGGCAGGACCTCCTACGAGCAGTACTTC
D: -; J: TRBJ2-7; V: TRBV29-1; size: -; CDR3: CSVEDRTAQYF; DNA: TGCAGCGTTGAAGATCGTACAGCGCAGTACTTC
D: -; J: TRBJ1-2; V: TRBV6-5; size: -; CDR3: CASIGGGWYGYTF; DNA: TGTGCCAGCATCGGGGGGGGCTGGTATGGCTACACCTTC
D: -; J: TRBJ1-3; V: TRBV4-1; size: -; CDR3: CASSQDRAGYSGNTIYF; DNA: TGCGCCAGCAGCCAAGATCGGGCAGGCTACTCTGGAAACACCATATATTTT
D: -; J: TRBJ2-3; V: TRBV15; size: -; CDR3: CATSGPSTDTQYF; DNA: TGTGCCACCAGCGGACCGAGCACAGATACGCAGTATTTT
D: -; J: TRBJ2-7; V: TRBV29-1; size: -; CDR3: CSVEVGTYEQYF; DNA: TGCAGCGTTGAGGTGGGAACCTACGAGCAGTACTTC
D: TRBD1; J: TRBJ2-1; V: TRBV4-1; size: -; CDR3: CASLSSGTDPYNEQFF; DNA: TGCGCCAGCTTAAGCTCCGGGACAGACCCCTACAATGAGCAGTTCTTC
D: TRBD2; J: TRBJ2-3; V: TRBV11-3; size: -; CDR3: CASSPGTSGETDTQYF; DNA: TGTGCCAGCAGCCCTGGGACTAGCGGGGAGACAGATACGCAGTATTTT
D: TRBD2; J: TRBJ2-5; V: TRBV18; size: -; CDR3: CASSPGTMETQYF; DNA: TGTGCCAGCTCACCTGGGACTATGGAGACCCAGTACTTC
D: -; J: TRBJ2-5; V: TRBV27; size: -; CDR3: CASSLNGLTRETQYF; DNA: TGTGCCAGCAGTTTAAACGGCCTCACGAGGGAGACCCAGTACTTC
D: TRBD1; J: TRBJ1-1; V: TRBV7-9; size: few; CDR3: CASSSGQVSTEAFF; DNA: TGTGCCAGCAGCTCGGGACAGGTCAGTACTGAAGCTTTCTTT
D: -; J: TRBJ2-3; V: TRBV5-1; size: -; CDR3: CASSLRNLRGNTDTQYF; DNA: TGCGCCAGCAGCTTACGAAATCTCCGGGGGAACACAGATACGCAGTATTTT
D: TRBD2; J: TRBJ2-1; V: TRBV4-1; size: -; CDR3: CASSQSGLAGFSYNEQFF; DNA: TGCGCCAGCAGCCAAAGTGGACTAGCGGGTTTCTCCTACAATGAGCAGTTCTTC
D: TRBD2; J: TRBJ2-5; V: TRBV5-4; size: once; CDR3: CASSFLAGGRETQYF; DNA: TGTGCCAGCAGCTTCTTAGCGGGAGGGCGTGAGACCCAGTACTTC
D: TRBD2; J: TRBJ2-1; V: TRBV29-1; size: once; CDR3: CSAARTSGGNEQFF; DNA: TGCAGCGCTGCCCGGACTAGCGGGGGGAATGAGCAGTTCTTC
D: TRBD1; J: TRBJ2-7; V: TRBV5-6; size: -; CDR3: CASRLDGTGEYEQYF; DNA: TGTGCCAGCAGGCTGGACGGGACAGGAGAGTACGAGCAGTACTTC
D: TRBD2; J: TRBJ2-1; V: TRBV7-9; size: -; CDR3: CASSLLAGLYNEQFF; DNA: TGTGCCAGCAGCTTACTAGCGGGCTTGTACAATGAGCAGTTCTTC
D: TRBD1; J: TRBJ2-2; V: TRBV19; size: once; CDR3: CASTVTGLTGELFF; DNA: TGTGCCAGTACGGTGACAGGGCTGACCGGGGAGCTGTTTTTT
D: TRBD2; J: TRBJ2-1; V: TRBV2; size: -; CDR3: CASSDPGLAGNEQFF; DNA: TGTGCCAGCAGTGATCCAGGGCTAGCGGGGAATGAGCAGTTCTTC
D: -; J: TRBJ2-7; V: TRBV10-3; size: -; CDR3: CAISGSTGVEQYF; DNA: TGTGCCATCAGTGGGTCAACTGGGGTCGAGCAGTACTTC
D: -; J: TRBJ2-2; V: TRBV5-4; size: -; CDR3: CASSSDRYANTGELFF; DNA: TGTGCCAGCAGCTCGGACAGATACGCGAACACCGGGGAGCTGTTTTTT
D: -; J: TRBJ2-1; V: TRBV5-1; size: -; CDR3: CASSLELAAYNEQFF; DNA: TGCGCCAGCAGCTTGGAGTTAGCGGCCTACAATGAGCAGTTCTTC
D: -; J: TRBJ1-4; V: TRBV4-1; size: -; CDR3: CASSPKLFF; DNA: TGCGCCAGCAGCCCCAAACTGTTTTTT
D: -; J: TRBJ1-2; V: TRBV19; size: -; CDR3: CASSIAGANYGYTF; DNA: TGTGCCAGTAGTATAGCTGGAGCTAACTATGGCTACACCTTC
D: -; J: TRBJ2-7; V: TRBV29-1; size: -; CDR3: CSARRGRDTAYEQYF; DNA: TGCAGCGCGAGGAGGGGCAGGGACACCGCCTACGAGCAGTACTTC